This passage covers 15 T cell receptor beta chains from one sample sequenced in a study of blood T cell repertoires in COVID-19. Produced via immunoSEQ multiplex PCR; TCRdb's table is partial and in-frame only. The repertoire consists of roughly 60,000 clones, with roughly 85% occurring once and the leading ten covering about 12%. The sample comprised peripheral blood. These receptors were taken from a human donor in a cohort sampled during active COVID-19.

The chain joins TRBV6-2 or TRBV6-3 to TRBJ1-4; D is unclear. With 3 bases removed from V and 7 bases from J, the gap between germline ends came to 15 bases. Germline loops: CDR1 MNHEY, CDR2 SVGEGT. The CDR3 consists of 15 residues. CDR3 bases: TGTGCCAGCAGTTATCCCCCGGGGAGTGTTGAAAAACTGTTTTTT. Protein product: CASSYPPGSVEKLFF.

CDR3 amino acids: CASLDRGFNYEQYF. CDR3 DNA: TGTGCCAGCCTAGATCGGGGGTTTAACTACGAGCAGTACTTC. This chain joins TRBV6-6 and TRBJ2-7; the D gene is possibly TRBD2 (6 bases). The V end lost 8 bases, the J end lost 3 bases, and 17 bases lay between the germline ends. The CDR3 has 14 amino acids. Germline V lookup: CDR1 MNHNY, CDR2 SVGAGI (reference sequence).

This chain uses TRBV28 with TRBJ2-1; TRBD2 agrees at 9 bases. V lost 1 base and J lost 6; bases outside the gene matches: 7. The germline V gene has CDR1 MDHEN and CDR2 SYDVKM. The CDR3 has 16 residues. CDR3 in amino acids: CASSLFSGSGANEQFF. For the CDR3, the DNA is TGTGCCAGCAGTTTATTTAGCGGGAGTGGGGCCAATGAGCAGTTCTTC.

V usage is TRBV29-1 and J usage is TRBJ2-3; 7 bases are shared with TRBD2. The CDR3 totals 14 residues. In germline, CDR1 is SQVTM, CDR2 ANQGSEA. Trimming removed 7 bases from V and 2 bases from J; junction bases left unmatched: 9. The CDR3 nucleotides are TGCAGCGGCCAAGGCGGGAGAACCACAGATACGCAGTATTTT. Translation: CSGQGGRTTDTQYF.

The gene calls are TRBV28 and TRBJ2-7; TRBD1 is a possible D gene (5 bases). CDR3 size: 14 residues. V was cut by 5 bases and J by 3 bases, with 14 bases left in between. Per germline, CDR1 MDHEN and CDR2 SYDVKM. CDR3 loop: CASSISTEFYEQYF. The CDR3 bases are TGTGCCAGCAGTATTTCGACAGAATTCTACGAGCAGTACTTC.

The CDR3 DNA sequence: TGTGCCAGTAGTATACAGGGGTGGCTGGTCACTGAAGCTTTCTTT. Protein product: CASSIQGWLVTEAFF. The rearrangement joins TRBV19 to TRBJ1-1, with TRBD1 as a possible D gene (6 bases). V was shortened by 2 bases and J by 4 bases, with 14 bases between the two germline ends. The CDR3 has 15 amino acids. Germline V CDR1 and CDR2: LNHDA, SQIVND (reference sequence).

This chain uses TRBV7-9 with TRBJ2-7, with TRBD1 matching over 9 bases. There are 15 residues in the CDR3. J lost 2 bases, V lost 4 bases, and 6 bases had no gene match. CDR1 is SEHNR and CDR2 is FQNEAQ in the germline V gene (reference sequence). The CDR3 DNA is TGTGCCAGCAGCTCCGAGGACAGGGGCCCCTACGAGCAGTACTTC. This translates into CASSSEDRGPYEQYF.

This chain uses TRBV7-9 with TRBJ2-1; a possible D gene is TRBD1 (5 bases). Trimming left V 5 bases short and J 5 bases short, with 10 bases between. This CDR3 comprises 13 residues. The germline gives CDR1 SEHNR, CDR2 FQNEAQ (reference sequence). In DNA form, the CDR3 reads TGTGCCAGCAGCCCGCCAGGGCACAATGAGCAGTTCTTC. This translates into CASSPPGHNEQFF.

The V and J genes are TRBV7-2 and TRBJ2-5; 8 nucleotides match TRBD1. Germline V lookup: CDR1 SGHTA, CDR2 FQGNSA. Trimming removed 1 base from V and 5 bases from J; junction bases left unmatched: 6. The CDR3 totals 15 residues. This chain's CDR3 is CASSLDPGGGETQYF. DNA for the CDR3: TGTGCCAGCAGCTTAGACCCAGGGGGCGGGGAGACCCAGTACTTC.

Only one count was recorded for this clone. The V call is TRBV5-1, the J call TRBJ2-3; D is uncertain. The germline CDR1 and CDR2 sequences are SGHRS and YFSETQ. This CDR3 comprises 16 residues. V lost 0 bases to trimming and J lost 0 bases, with 11 bases between them. CDR3 coding DNA: TGCGCCAGCAGCTTGGGCGGAAGCACTAGCACAGATACGCAGTATTTT. This sequence encodes CASSLGGSTSTDTQYF.

The sample holds a few counts of this clone. J is TRBJ2-7 and V is TRBV27; 7 bases fit TRBD1. The CDR3 spans 15 residues. The V and J ends lost 5 bases and 3 bases, in that order; junction bases with no gene match: 10. From germline, CDR1 is MNHEY and CDR2 SMNVEV (reference sequence). This chain's CDR3 is CASSPRQGGGYEQYF. CDR3 sequence (DNA): TGTGCCAGCAGTCCACGACAGGGCGGCGGCTACGAGCAGTACTTC.

The CDR3 DNA reads as TGTGCCAGCAGGCGACTAGCGGGAGGGGAAGAGACCCAGTACTTC. It codes for CASRRLAGGEETQYF. V gene TRBV6-6 combines with J gene TRBJ2-5, with 14 bases matching TRBD2. Losses at the gene ends were 6 bases for V and 3 bases for J; bases not matched to a gene: 3. CDR3 length: 15 amino acids. The germline CDR1 and CDR2 sequences are MNHNY and SVGAGI (reference sequence).

Written as DNA, the CDR3 is TGTGCCAGCAGTTACTCAGCAGGTTTCGGTGGGGCCAACGTCCTGACTTTC. It specifies CASSYSAGFGGANVLTF. The chain has TRBV6-2 or TRBV6-3 and TRBJ2-6; D is uncertain. V was cut by 0 bases and J by 3 bases, with 12 bases left in between. CDR3 length: 17 residues. Germline V gene data show CDR1 as MNHEY and CDR2 as SVGEGT.

The chain employs TRBV28 and TRBJ2-7; a weak D match, TRBD1 (5 bases). The CDR3 sequence is 15 residues long. The germline CDR1 and CDR2 sequences are MDHEN and SYDVKM. Trimming cost V 5 bases and J 4 bases, with 18 bases left between them. The CDR3 DNA sequence: TGTGCCAGCAGTCCCCGCCAGGGTCATAGGTACGAGCAGTACTTC. Residues: CASSPRQGHRYEQYF.

The J gene is TRBJ2-5, the V gene TRBV5-1; 8 nucleotides line up with TRBD1. There are 15 residues in the CDR3. The germline CDR1 and CDR2 sequences are SGHRS and YFSETQ. V trimming: 4 bases; J trimming: 5 bases; junction bases outside the gene matches: 10. The DNA of the CDR3 is TGCGCCAGCAGCCGCCAGGGGGCCATCGGGGAGACCCAGTACTTC. Translated, it gives CASSRQGAIGETQYF.